The entry below gives a single TCR beta chain sequence along with its context. This entry belongs to a study of monozygotic twins with inflammatory bowel disease. Researchers used template switching to add UMIs featuring a 6-nucleotide sample barcode. TCRdb re-analyzed the 5' RACE reads; it lists each CDR3 protein once, without DNA. The listing contains approximately 400,000 distinct CDR3 sequences. The CDR3 totals 14 residues. CDR1 is KGHSH, CDR2 LQKENI, per germline. V gene TRBV18 combines with J gene TRBJ1-4. This receptor was taken from a human donor with ulcerative colitis or Crohn's disease, or a healthy co-twin of an affected twin (not recorded which). The sample consisted of blood. The CDR3 here is CASSPAATNEKLFF.